This is a list of T cell receptor beta chains from one sample in a study of shared clonotypes between healthy human individuals. The table came from immunoSEQ multiplex PCR; TCRdb's copy has only in-frame clones and leaves some out. The table includes around 2.3 million clones, nearly 97% detected once. Specimen: naive CD4+ T cells sorted from blood. The receptors shown here come from a man aged 18 to 30 in good health. Both conserved end residues are part of each CDR3. Each record gives: V gene, J gene, D gene, clone size, CDR3 length, CDR3 DNA, CDR3 protein. D genes are given only for firm matches. A row's size may be missing; if present it is once, few, many or a size class.

V gene: TRBV19; J gene: TRBJ1-1; D gene: -; clone size: -; CDR3 length: 14; CDR3 DNA: TGTGCCAGTAGTAGGGACCCAGGAGGTACTGAAGCTTTCTTT; CDR3 protein: CASSRDPGGTEAFF
V gene: TRBV6-5; J gene: TRBJ1-1; D gene: -; clone size: -; CDR3 length: 14; CDR3 DNA: TGTGCCACAGGGGTGACAGGTAGGAACACTGAAGCTTTCTTT; CDR3 protein: CATGVTGRNTEAFF
V gene: TRBV19; J gene: TRBJ1-3; D gene: -; clone size: -; CDR3 length: 14; CDR3 DNA: TGTGCCAGTATCCAAACAGGGTTTGGAAACACCATATATTTT; CDR3 protein: CASIQTGFGNTIYF
V gene: TRBV19; J gene: TRBJ2-1; D gene: TRBD2; clone size: once; CDR3 length: 14; CDR3 DNA: TGTGCCAGTAGTCCATTGACTAGCCCGAGGGAGCAGTTCTTC; CDR3 protein: CASSPLTSPREQFF
V gene: TRBV19; J gene: TRBJ2-1; D gene: TRBD2; clone size: -; CDR3 length: 14; CDR3 DNA: TGTGCCAGTAGTATGCTAGCGGGAGGTCGAGAGCAGTTCTTC; CDR3 protein: CASSMLAGGREQFF
V gene: TRBV5-6; J gene: TRBJ2-1; D gene: TRBD2; clone size: once; CDR3 length: 17; CDR3 DNA: TGTGCCAGCAGCCCGATGACTAGCGGGGGATCTTACAATGAGCAGTTCTTC; CDR3 protein: CASSPMTSGGSYNEQFF
V gene: TRBV2; J gene: TRBJ2-7; D gene: TRBD1; clone size: -; CDR3 length: 14; CDR3 DNA: TGTGCCAGCAGTGGACAGGGGAATACCTACGAGCAGTACTTC; CDR3 protein: CASSGQGNTYEQYF
V gene: TRBV6-1; J gene: TRBJ1-6; D gene: -; clone size: -; CDR3 length: 16; CDR3 DNA: TGTGCCAGCAGTGCCCCACCCGGACGAGGAAATTCACCCCTCCACTTT; CDR3 protein: CASSAPPGRGNSPLHF
V gene: TRBV10-3; J gene: TRBJ2-3; D gene: -; clone size: once; CDR3 length: 14; CDR3 DNA: TGTGCCATCAGTGAGGGGGGGAGCACAGATACGCAGTATTTT; CDR3 protein: CAISEGGSTDTQYF
V gene: TRBV30; J gene: TRBJ2-1; D gene: -; clone size: -; CDR3 length: 13; CDR3 DNA: TGTGCCTGGAGTGTAGTCGGGTACAATGAGCAGTTCTTC; CDR3 protein: CAWSVVGYNEQFF
V gene: TRBV9; J gene: TRBJ2-1; D gene: -; clone size: -; CDR3 length: 13; CDR3 DNA: TGTGCCAGCAGAGGACAGATCATGGATGAGCAGTTCTTC; CDR3 protein: CASRGQIMDEQFF
V gene: TRBV2; J gene: TRBJ2-5; D gene: TRBD2; clone size: -; CDR3 length: 17; CDR3 DNA: TGTGCCAGCAGTGAAGCGCTGGGACGAGCGGGGGTAGAGACCCAGTACTTC; CDR3 protein: CASSEALGRAGVETQYF
V gene: TRBV7-2; J gene: TRBJ2-1; D gene: TRBD2; clone size: -; CDR3 length: 15; CDR3 DNA: TGTGCCAGCAGCTTGGGACTAGCGGGATTTAATGAGCAGTTCTTC; CDR3 protein: CASSLGLAGFNEQFF
V gene: TRBV10-3; J gene: TRBJ2-3; D gene: TRBD2; clone size: once; CDR3 length: 16; CDR3 DNA: TGTGCCATCAGTGAGAATAGCGGGAGTGGCACGGATACGCAGTATTTT; CDR3 protein: CAISENSGSGTDTQYF
V gene: TRBV4-1; J gene: TRBJ1-5; D gene: -; clone size: -; CDR3 length: 15; CDR3 DNA: TGCGCCAGCAGCCAGGTAGACCTAGGCAATCAGCCCCAGCATTTT; CDR3 protein: CASSQVDLGNQPQHF
V gene: TRBV19; J gene: TRBJ2-5; D gene: -; clone size: once; CDR3 length: 11; CDR3 DNA: TGTGCCAGTAGTGACTGGGAGACCCAGTACTTC; CDR3 protein: CASSDWETQYF
V gene: TRBV4-1; J gene: TRBJ2-1; D gene: -; clone size: -; CDR3 length: 15; CDR3 DNA: TGCGCCAGCAGCCAAGGACAGGAGAAGGACAATGAGCAGTTCTTC; CDR3 protein: CASSQGQEKDNEQFF
V gene: TRBV7-9; J gene: TRBJ1-4; D gene: -; clone size: -; CDR3 length: 16; CDR3 DNA: TGTGCCAGCAGCTCGCGGTCGGCAGCCTCTAATGAAAAACTGTTTTTT; CDR3 protein: CASSSRSAASNEKLFF
V gene: TRBV10-1; J gene: TRBJ1-6; D gene: TRBD1; clone size: -; CDR3 length: 14; CDR3 DNA: TGCGCCAGCAGTGACAACAGGGGGCCTTCACCCCTCCACTTT; CDR3 protein: CASSDNRGPSPLHF
V gene: TRBV29-1; J gene: TRBJ2-7; D gene: TRBD2; clone size: -; CDR3 length: 14; CDR3 DNA: TGCAGCGTCAGACGGGGGGAATCAACCTACGAGCAGTACTTC; CDR3 protein: CSVRRGESTYEQYF
V gene: TRBV27; J gene: TRBJ2-1; D gene: TRBD1; clone size: -; CDR3 length: 15; CDR3 DNA: TGTGCCAGCAGCTGGGGACAGGGAAATTCGAATGAGCAGTTCTTC; CDR3 protein: CASSWGQGNSNEQFF
V gene: TRBV7-9; J gene: TRBJ1-4; D gene: TRBD1; clone size: -; CDR3 length: 17; CDR3 DNA: TGTGCCAGCAGCTTTGGCTCGCGGCGGGACAGGGACGAAAAACTGTTTTTT; CDR3 protein: CASSFGSRRDRDEKLFF
V gene: TRBV9; J gene: TRBJ2-5; D gene: -; clone size: -; CDR3 length: 16; CDR3 DNA: TGTGCCAGCAGCGTAGGGGGAGGCAAGACTCAAGAGACCCAGTACTTC; CDR3 protein: CASSVGGGKTQETQYF
V gene: TRBV5-4; J gene: TRBJ2-3; D gene: -; clone size: -; CDR3 length: 14; CDR3 DNA: TGTGCCAGCAGCTTGTTGGCTAGCACAGATACGCAGTATTTT; CDR3 protein: CASSLLASTDTQYF
V gene: TRBV5-4; J gene: TRBJ2-7; D gene: TRBD1; clone size: -; CDR3 length: 15; CDR3 DNA: TGTGCCAGCAGCTTGAACCCAGGGGGCGTCTACGAGCAGTACTTC; CDR3 protein: CASSLNPGGVYEQYF
V gene: TRBV7-2; J gene: TRBJ2-3; D gene: -; clone size: -; CDR3 length: 14; CDR3 DNA: TGTGCCAGCAGGGCGATTCTAGCGACAGATACGCAGTATTTT; CDR3 protein: CASRAILATDTQYF
V gene: TRBV5-8; J gene: TRBJ2-3; D gene: -; clone size: -; CDR3 length: 15; CDR3 DNA: TGTGCCAGCAGCTTGGGACCAGGAGGAACAGATACGCAGTATTTT; CDR3 protein: CASSLGPGGTDTQYF
V gene: TRBV10-3; J gene: TRBJ2-3; D gene: -; clone size: -; CDR3 length: 17; CDR3 DNA: TGTGCCATCAGTGATGTCGGTGGGGAATCTAACACAGATACGCAGTATTTT; CDR3 protein: CAISDVGGESNTDTQYF
V gene: TRBV11-2; J gene: TRBJ2-2; D gene: TRBD1; clone size: -; CDR3 length: 14; CDR3 DNA: TGTGCCACCCGGGGACAGGGGGCATCTGGGGAGCTGTTTTTT; CDR3 protein: CATRGQGASGELFF
V gene: TRBV5-6; J gene: TRBJ2-2; D gene: -; clone size: -; CDR3 length: 17; CDR3 DNA: TGTGCCAGCAGCGGGGGAGGACAGGACCACATCACCGGGGAGCTGTTTTTT; CDR3 protein: CASSGGGQDHITGELFF
V gene: TRBV7-9; J gene: TRBJ1-1; D gene: TRBD1; clone size: -; CDR3 length: 14; CDR3 DNA: TGTGCCAGCAGCCAGGGAGGGGGCGCGGGTGAAGCTTTCTTT; CDR3 protein: CASSQGGGAGEAFF
V gene: TRBV7-2; J gene: TRBJ1-6; D gene: -; clone size: -; CDR3 length: 18; CDR3 DNA: TGTGCCAGCAGCTTACGTATAATCAGCGGATCCTATAATTCACCCCTCCACTTT; CDR3 protein: CASSLRIISGSYNSPLHF
V gene: TRBV5-1; J gene: TRBJ2-7; D gene: TRBD2; clone size: -; CDR3 length: 15; CDR3 DNA: TGCGCCAGCAGCTTCTCTAGCGGCCTCTCCTACGAGCAGTACTTC; CDR3 protein: CASSFSSGLSYEQYF
V gene: TRBV5-1; J gene: TRBJ1-4; D gene: TRBD1; clone size: -; CDR3 length: 14; CDR3 DNA: TGCGCCAGCAGCCCAGGGGGCCATAATGAAAAACTGTTTTTT; CDR3 protein: CASSPGGHNEKLFF
V gene: TRBV5-1; J gene: TRBJ2-5; D gene: -; clone size: -; CDR3 length: 13; CDR3 DNA: TGCGCCAGCAGATGGACGTCCCAAGAGACCCAGTACTTC; CDR3 protein: CASRWTSQETQYF
V gene: TRBV13; J gene: TRBJ2-7; D gene: -; clone size: once; CDR3 length: 15; CDR3 DNA: TGTGCCAGCAGCTCCCAAAGGGGACAATCTTACGAGCAGTACTTC; CDR3 protein: CASSSQRGQSYEQYF
V gene: TRBV7-9; J gene: TRBJ1-3; D gene: -; clone size: -; CDR3 length: 15; CDR3 DNA: TGTGCCAGCAGCTCTGCAGCCGTTTCTGGAAACACCATATATTTT; CDR3 protein: CASSSAAVSGNTIYF
V gene: TRBV18; J gene: TRBJ1-2; D gene: -; clone size: -; CDR3 length: 13; CDR3 DNA: TGTGCCAGCTCACCCCGCGAGTACTATGGCTACACCTTC; CDR3 protein: CASSPREYYGYTF
V gene: TRBV7-9; J gene: TRBJ2-7; D gene: -; clone size: -; CDR3 length: 11; CDR3 DNA: TGTGCCAGCAGTTTCACCTACGAGCAGTACTTC; CDR3 protein: CASSFTYEQYF
V gene: TRBV5-1; J gene: TRBJ2-3; D gene: -; clone size: -; CDR3 length: 13; CDR3 DNA: TGCGCCAGCAGCTCGGACGGAACAGATACGCAGTATTTT; CDR3 protein: CASSSDGTDTQYF
V gene: TRBV5-1; J gene: TRBJ2-7; D gene: TRBD1; clone size: -; CDR3 length: 13; CDR3 DNA: TGCGCCAGCAGGGTTGGACAGGGGCACGAGCAGTACTTC; CDR3 protein: CASRVGQGHEQYF
V gene: TRBV10-1; J gene: TRBJ2-5; D gene: TRBD1; clone size: -; CDR3 length: 15; CDR3 DNA: TGCGCCAGGCTCCAGGGACAGGGCTTTTTGGAGACCCAGTACTTC; CDR3 protein: CARLQGQGFLETQYF
V gene: TRBV18; J gene: TRBJ2-3; D gene: -; clone size: -; CDR3 length: 12; CDR3 DNA: TGTGCCAGCTCACCGGGAAAAGATACGCAGTATTTT; CDR3 protein: CASSPGKDTQYF
V gene: TRBV19; J gene: TRBJ1-1; D gene: -; clone size: -; CDR3 length: 13; CDR3 DNA: TGTGCCAGTAGTTCCGGGGGCTACACTGAAGCTTTCTTT; CDR3 protein: CASSSGGYTEAFF